This TCR beta chain was sequenced for a study of T cells after yellow fever vaccination. Overall study findings and caveats: Once the booster was given, most primary-vaccination clones reappeared, at roughly 96% for CD4 and 85% to 90% for CD8. Abundant clonotypes from the bulk population could get into FACS-sorted repertoires as contaminants. It was a small share of clonotypes that appeared in both CD4 and CD8 compartments.

Germline V gene data show CDR1 as LNHDA and CDR2 as SQIVND (reference sequence). The V gene lost 0 bases and the J gene lost 3 bases, with 9 bases spanning the gap. This CDR3 comprises 15 residues. As concerns this clonotype: Its matching antigen is unknown.

They built TCR cDNA with 5'RACE template switching, a step that put in a universal primer site and UMIs. TCRdb reprocessed the 5' RACE reads via MiXCR and lists one record per CDR3 protein. The sample holds a few hundred thousand distinct CDR3 sequences, about 5.2% seen once. This receptor was obtained from a young man who received the YFV17D yellow fever vaccine. Specimen: CD4+ T cells sorted from PBMCs, collected on the day of the yellow fever booster vaccination. This chain links TRBV19 with TRBJ1-5; D possibly corresponds to TRBD1 (5 bases). CDR3 bases: TGTGCCAGTAGTATAGAAGGGACCGTCAATCAGCCCCAGCATTTT. Its protein is CASSIEGTVNQPQHF.